These 18 T cell receptor beta chains share one sample of origin, sequenced in a study of blood T cell repertoires in COVID-19. Data came from immunoSEQ multiplex PCR; TCRdb stores just in-frame clones and leaves some out. The table shows almost 250,000 clones, with almost 85% occurring only once. Sequenced input: PBMCs or T cells enriched from blood (not recorded which). Receptors were obtained from a woman aged 45-60 years with acute COVID-19.

This clone has just one count. The chain uses TRBV14 and TRBJ1-2; 9 bases agree with TRBD1. V was pared by 5 bases and J by 8 bases, with 9 bases of the junction left unmatched. The CDR3 sequence is 14 residues long. Germline V gives CDR1 SGHDN, CDR2 FVKESK. The CDR3 nucleotides are TGTGCCAGCAGCTTACAGGGGGCCGGTGAGGGCTACACCTTC. Residues: CASSLQGAGEGYTF. Together with reference TRBV14 and TRBJ1-2, the CDR3 gives the full variable domain: EAGVTQFPSHSVIEKGQTVTLRCDPISGHDNLYWYRRVMGKEIKFLLHFVKESKQDESGMPNNRFLAERTGGTYSTLKVQPAELEDSGVYFCASSLQGAGEGYTFGSGTRLTVV.

The chain joins TRBV3-1 (or the pseudogene TRBV3-2) to TRBJ1-4; D call uncertain. Germline-derived CDR1 and CDR2 are LGHDT and YNNKEL (reference sequence). The CDR3 is 12 amino acids. Trimming took off 9 bases at V and 7 bases at J, with 12 bases between the two ends. The CDR3 loop reads CASEAPGEKLFF. For the CDR3, the DNA is TGTGCCAGTGAAGCTCCGGGTGAAAAACTGTTTTTT.

CDR3 region: CAWSMGGNQPQHF. The CDR3 DNA is TGTGCCTGGAGCATGGGAGGCAATCAGCCCCAGCATTTT. The chain links TRBV30 to TRBJ1-5; D gene unclear. The CDR3 has 13 amino acids. Looked up from germline, CDR1 is GTSNPN and CDR2 is SVGIG (reference sequence). Trimming stripped 3 bases from V and 2 bases from J, with 8 bases between.

V usage is TRBV30 and J usage is TRBJ2-7, with D maybe TRBD1 (5 bases). The CDR3 is 13 amino acids. V was trimmed by 8 bases and J by 0 bases, leaving 14 bases between them. Germline lookup yields CDR1 GTSNPN and CDR2 SVGIG (reference sequence). The CDR3 loop reads CAQQAPGSYEQYF. In DNA, the CDR3 is TGTGCCCAACAGGCCCCGGGCTCCTACGAGCAGTACTTC. Based on the CDR3 plus reference TRBV30 and TRBJ2-7, the full variable domain is SQTIHQWPATLVQPVGSPLSLECTVEGTSNPNLYWYRQAAGRGLQLLFYSVGIGQISSEVPQNLSASRPQDRQFILSSKKLLLSDSGFYLCAQQAPGSYEQYFGPGTRLTVT.

V gene TRBV4-3 combines with J gene TRBJ1-1, with D perhaps TRBD1 (5 bases). Trimming stripped 1 base from V and 1 base from J, with 10 bases between. The CDR3 is made up of 15 amino acids. The germline CDR1 and CDR2 sequences are LGHNA and YSLEER. CDR3: CASSQGGERNTEAFF. The CDR3 coding sequence is TGCGCCAGCAGCCAAGGGGGGGAGAGGAACACTGAAGCTTTCTTT.

The chain joins TRBV4-1 to TRBJ1-3, with D uncertain. The CDR3 is 18 amino acids. With 3 bases removed from V and 4 bases from J, the gap between germline ends came to 22 bases. The germline V gene encodes CDR1 MGHRA and CDR2 YSYEKL. CDR3 region: CASSQASGGARWGNTIYF. The CDR3 DNA reads as TGCGCCAGCAGCCAGGCCTCTGGCGGTGCGCGTTGGGGAAACACCATATATTTT.

The gene calls are TRBV7-9 and TRBJ1-1; possibly TRBD1 for D (6 bases). The CDR3 is made up of 15 amino acids. The V gene's germline CDR1 is SEHNR and CDR2 FQNEAQ (reference sequence). Trimming left V 1 base short and J 5 bases short, with 14 bases between. CDR3 region: CASSLGAGAETEAFF. The CDR3 DNA reads as TGTGCCAGCAGCTTAGGGGCAGGGGCGGAAACTGAAGCTTTCTTT. The full variable domain, in which reference TRBV7-9 and TRBJ1-1 provide the parts outside the CDR3, is DTGVSQNPRHKITKRGQNVTFRCDPISEHNRLYWYRQTLGQGPEFLTYFQNEAQLEKSRLLSDRFSAERPKGSFSTLEIQRTEQGDSAMYLCASSLGAGAETEAFFGQGTRLTVV.

This clone was seen many times. The rearrangement uses TRBV6-1 and TRBJ1-2, with 9 bases matching TRBD1. CDR3 length: 19 amino acids. The germline gives CDR1 MNHNS, CDR2 SASEGT. The V gene end was trimmed by 2 bases and the J gene end by 4 bases; junction bases not matched to a gene: 17. CDR3 loop: CASSESPGAGTGRSYGYTF. The DNA for the CDR3 is TGTGCCAGCAGTGAAAGTCCGGGGGCCGGGACAGGGCGTTCCTATGGCTACACCTTC.

This chain joins TRBV3-1 (or the pseudogene TRBV3-2) and TRBJ1-1, with TRBD1 as a possible D gene (5 bases). Germline V CDR1 and CDR2: LGHDT, YNNKEL (reference sequence). The CDR3 has 15 residues. Trimming stripped 0 bases from V and 3 bases from J, with 11 bases between. The CDR3 protein is CASSQDRAGDTEAFF. In DNA form, the CDR3 reads TGTGCCAGCAGCCAAGACAGGGCGGGAGACACTGAAGCTTTCTTT.

In this sample, this clone turned up once. This chain uses TRBV10-3 with TRBJ1-1, with D possibly matching TRBD1 (6 bases). CDR1 is ENHRY and CDR2 is SYGVKD in the germline V gene. V was cut by 0 bases and J by 4 bases, with 18 bases left in between. CDR3 length: 17 residues. CDR3 nucleotide sequence: TGTGCCATCAGTGAGTCGAAGAATACAGGGAGAGGCACTGAAGCTTTCTTT. This encodes CAISESKNTGRGTEAFF.

The chain has TRBV6-5 and TRBJ2-7; D is undetermined. V shed 4 bases and J shed 6 bases, with 10 bases lying between them. Germline V gives CDR1 MNHEY, CDR2 SVGAGI. The CDR3 is 12 residues long. CDR3 nucleotides: TGTGCCAGCAGTTCCCTCGGGTCCGAGCAGTACTTC. This codes for CASSSLGSEQYF.

This chain connects TRBV2 to TRBJ2-2, with 7 bases lining up with TRBD2. The CDR3 runs 15 residues. Germline V gene lookup returns CDR1 SNHLY and CDR2 FYNNEI. J was trimmed by 2 bases and V by 2 bases; bases with no gene match: 2. In nucleotides, the CDR3 is TGTGCCAGCAGTGAACTAGCGGCTAACACCGGGGAGCTGTTTTTT. Translation: CASSELAANTGELFF.

The chain uses TRBV12-5 and TRBJ1-1, with 8 nucleotides matching TRBD1. V lost 5 bases to trimming and J lost 1 base; unmatched junction nucleotides: 6. From germline, CDR1 is LGHNT and CDR2 FRNRAP. The CDR3 runs to 15 residues. CDR3 loop: CASGLPGQGNTEAFF. In DNA form, the CDR3 reads TGTGCTAGTGGTCTCCCCGGACAGGGGAACACTGAAGCTTTCTTT.

On this clone: One junction end does not reproduce the germline sequence, and a read error may be involved. V is TRBV11-3 and J is TRBJ2-2; D gene unclear. CDR1 and CDR2 from the germline V gene are SGHNT and YENEEA. The CDR3 has 15 residues. CDR3 protein: CASSLDSLNNGELFF. The CDR3 DNA follows: TGTGCCAGCAGCTTAGACAGTCTGAACAACGGGGAGCTGTTTTTT.

The chain uses TRBV7-8 and TRBJ1-5, with unresolved D. Trimming cost V 6 bases and J 2 bases, with 11 bases left between them. The CDR3 consists of 14 residues. The germline gives CDR1 SGHVS, CDR2 FQNEAQ. The chain's CDR3 is CASSPWRGNQPQHF. The CDR3 DNA follows: TGTGCCAGCAGTCCGTGGAGGGGCAATCAGCCCCAGCATTTT.

This chain uses TRBV19 with TRBJ2-3, with unresolved D. In germline, CDR1 is LNHDA, CDR2 SQIVND (reference sequence). V lost 5 bases and J 9 bases, leaving 18 bases between the germline ends. This CDR3 comprises 14 residues. CDR3 nucleotide sequence: TGTGCCAGTAGTGAGGTAGTAGGTAAATACACGCAGTATTTT. It yields the protein CASSEVVGKYTQYF.

The genes are TRBV6-2 or TRBV6-3 and TRBJ2-7, with D possibly TRBD1 on 5 matching bases. The CDR3 sequence is 14 residues long. CDR1 MNHEY and CDR2 SVGEGT come from the germline V gene. V was shortened by 5 bases and J by 1 base, with 12 bases between the two germline ends. The DNA of the CDR3 is TGTGCCAGCAGTAGAAACAAGGGGTCCTACGAGCAGTACTTC. Translated, it gives CASSRNKGSYEQYF.

This chain uses TRBV25-1 with TRBJ2-1; D possibly corresponds to TRBD1 (6 bases). Trimming took off 4 bases at V and 6 bases at J, with 19 bases between the two ends. The CDR3 is 16 amino acids. CDR1 and CDR2 from the germline V gene are MGHDK and SYGVNS. CDR3 sequence reads: CASSVASGTSGNEQFF. CDR3 sequence (DNA): TGTGCCAGCAGTGTCGCCTCCGGGACATCAGGCAATGAGCAGTTCTTC.